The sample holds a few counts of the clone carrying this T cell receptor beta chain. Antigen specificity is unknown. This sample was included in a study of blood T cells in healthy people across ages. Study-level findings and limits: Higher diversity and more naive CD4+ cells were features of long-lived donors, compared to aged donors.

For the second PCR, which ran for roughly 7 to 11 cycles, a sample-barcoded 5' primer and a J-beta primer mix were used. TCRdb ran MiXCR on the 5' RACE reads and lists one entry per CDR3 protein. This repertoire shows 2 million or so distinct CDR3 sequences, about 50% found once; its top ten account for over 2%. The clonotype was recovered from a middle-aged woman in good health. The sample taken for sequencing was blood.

The CDR3 protein is CASSLGRAGYTDTQYF. The CDR3 nucleotides read TGTGCCAGCAGCTTAGGCCGAGCGGGGTACACAGATACGCAGTATTTT. The V and J genes are TRBV13 and TRBJ2-3; 7 bases are a match to TRBD2. The V segment lost 0 bases and the J segment 2 bases; nucleotides outside the gene matches: 5. The CDR3 is 16 amino acids. Germline V gives CDR1 PRHDT, CDR2 FYEKMQ (reference sequence).